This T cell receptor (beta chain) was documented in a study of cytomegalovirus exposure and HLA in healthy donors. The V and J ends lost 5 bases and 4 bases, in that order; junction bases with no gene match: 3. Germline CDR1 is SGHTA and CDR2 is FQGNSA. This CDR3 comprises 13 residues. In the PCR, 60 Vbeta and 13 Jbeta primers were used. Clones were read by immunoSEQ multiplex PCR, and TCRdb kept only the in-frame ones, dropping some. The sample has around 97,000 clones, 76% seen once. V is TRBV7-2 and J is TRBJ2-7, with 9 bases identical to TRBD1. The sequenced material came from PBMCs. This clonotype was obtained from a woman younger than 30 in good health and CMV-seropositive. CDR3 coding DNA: TGTGCCAGCAGCCGTGGACAGGGGTACGAGCAGTACTTC. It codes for CASSRGQGYEQYF. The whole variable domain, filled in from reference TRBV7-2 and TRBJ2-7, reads GAGVSQSPSNKVTEKGKDVELRCDPISGHTALYWYRQSLGQGLEFLIYFQGNSAPDKSGLPSDRFSAERTGGSVSTLTIQRTQQEDSAVYLCASSRGQGYEQYFGPGTRLTVT.